These 11 T cell receptor beta chains came from one sample sequenced in a study of T cell responses to AZD1222 COVID-19 vaccine. This table comes from immunoSEQ multiplex PCR, and its TCRdb copy is limited to in-frame clones, with some not included. This sample yields about 180,000 clones, of which 90% are seen a single time; less than 3% belongs to the top ten. Source: peripheral blood, taken on day 0 of AZD1222 vaccination. The receptor source for this set is an adult in good health.

The chain uses TRBV6-5 and TRBJ1-1, with 8 bases that match TRBD1. The CDR3 consists of 14 residues. From germline, CDR1 is MNHEY and CDR2 SVGAGI. V trimming: 5 bases; J trimming: 1 base; junction bases outside the gene matches: 3. CDR3 sequence (DNA): TGTGCCAGCAGTAACACAGGGGGGAACACTGAAGCTTTCTTT. It yields the protein CASSNTGGNTEAFF.

The chain recombines TRBV6-2 or TRBV6-3 with TRBJ1-2, with D maybe TRBD1 (6 bases). This CDR3 is 16 amino acids long. Germline lookup yields CDR1 MNHEY and CDR2 SVGEGT. V shed 6 bases and J shed 5 bases, with 22 bases lying between them. This CDR3 reads CASSSSTGGKGYGYTF. CDR3 coding DNA: TGTGCCAGCAGCTCCTCGACAGGCGGCAAGGGATATGGCTACACCTTC.

The rearrangement joins TRBV11-1 to TRBJ1-1; maybe TRBD1 (5 bases). The germline V and J ends were trimmed by 5 bases and 7 bases, with 17 bases remaining between them. Looked up from germline, CDR1 is SGHAT and CDR2 is FQDESV (reference sequence). The CDR3 is made up of 14 amino acids. The CDR3 region has the DNA TGTGCCAGCAGCGGATGGACAAGGAGATTTGAAGCTTTCTTT. Translation gives CASSGWTRRFEAFF.

The gene calls are TRBV20-1 and TRBJ2-3, with D possibly being TRBD1 (5 bases). Between the trimmed V and J ends, which lost 4 bases and 8 bases, there was a span of 10 bases. CDR3 length equals 11 residues. CDR1 is DFQATT, CDR2 SNEGSKA, per germline (reference sequence). CDR3 residues: CSATKQGTQYF. The CDR3 DNA reads as TGCAGTGCTACCAAGCAGGGTACGCAGTATTTT.

The chain carries TRBV6-2 or TRBV6-3 and TRBJ2-5; maybe TRBD1 (6 bases). V lost 2 bases and J lost 4, with 17 bases in between. This CDR3 has 16 residues. The germline CDR1 and CDR2 sequences are MNHEY and SVGEGT. CDR3 DNA sequence: TGTGCCAGCAGTTACCGCCCAGGGGCGCGGGCAGAGACCCAGTACTTC. It translates to CASSYRPGARAETQYF.

The chain carries TRBV14 and TRBJ2-7; 7 bases fit TRBD2. The CDR3 length is 15 residues. The ends lost 3 bases at V and 6 bases at J; junction bases unmatched: 11. CDR1 SGHDN and CDR2 FVKESK come from the germline V gene. The CDR3 nucleotides are TGTGCCAGCAGCCAGTCGGGGGGTACTCCTGGCGAGCAGTACTTC. This gives the protein CASSQSGGTPGEQYF.

The chain recombines TRBV6-2 or TRBV6-3 with TRBJ2-2, with 8 positions matching TRBD1. This CDR3 has 16 residues. V gave up 6 bases and J gave up 1 base; unmatched junction bases: 7. Germline CDR1 MNHEY, CDR2 SVGEGT. The CDR3 sequence: CASSRGQGRNTGELFF. The CDR3 region has the DNA TGTGCCAGCAGCCGCGGACAGGGAAGGAACACCGGGGAGCTGTTTTTT.

The gene calls are TRBV2 and TRBJ1-1; D perhaps matches TRBD1 (5 bases). CDR3 length: 18 amino acids. Trimming left V 6 bases short and J 0 bases short, with 23 bases between. Germline V gives CDR1 SNHLY, CDR2 FYNNEI. CDR3 sequence (DNA): TGTGCCAGCAGCGAAAGGGGTGGGGGAAGGCTCATGAACACTGAAGCTTTCTTT. As protein: CASSERGGGRLMNTEAFF.

This sequence joins TRBV6-5 and TRBJ2-5; possibly TRBD2 for D (7 bases). The V gene's germline CDR1 is MNHEY and CDR2 SVGAGI. This CDR3 comprises 16 residues. Trimming left V 4 bases short and J 5 bases short, with 20 bases between. Written as DNA, the CDR3 is TGTGCCAGCAGTTTGCAGACGGGGGCGGGGGCTGAGACCCAGTACTTC. This encodes CASSLQTGAGAETQYF.

The chain links TRBV13 to TRBJ2-7, with 11 bases identical to TRBD2. After removal of 0 bases from V and 5 bases from J, the junction contained 6 bases not matched to a gene. The CDR3 is 16 amino acids. CDR1 and CDR2 (germline): PRHDT, FYEKMQ (reference sequence). The chain's CDR3 is CASSLGSPSGGNEQYF. DNA of the CDR3: TGTGCCAGCAGCTTAGGTTCCCCTAGCGGGGGGAACGAGCAGTACTTC.

V usage is TRBV5-1 and J usage is TRBJ1-2; D might be TRBD1 (5 bases). CDR1 and CDR2 (germline): SGHRS, YFSETQ. There are 14 residues in the CDR3. V lost 7 bases to trimming and J lost 4 bases, with 17 bases between them. The CDR3 coding sequence is TGCGCCAGCGGAAGCGAGGGGTTTGGCTATGGCTACACCTTC. Translation: CASGSEGFGYGYTF.